The clone carrying this T cell receptor beta chain was detected many times. The source of the sample is a study of early T cells in non-severe SARS-CoV-2 infection. TCRdb re-derived calls from the 5' RACE reads in MiXCR, one entry per CDR3 protein. Of tens of thousands of distinct CDR3 sequences in the sample, under 15% were seen once. The length of the CDR3 is 14 residues. V was pared by 3 bases and J by 5 bases, with 2 bases of the junction left unmatched. Germline-derived CDR1 and CDR2 are LGHNA and YSLEER. The chain links TRBV4-3 to TRBJ2-7; TRBD1 matches at 12 bases. Sequencing used whole blood. The clonotype originates from an adult who was a healthcare worker with PCR-confirmed SARS-CoV-2 infection or an uninfected control (not recorded which). The CDR3 bases are TGCGCCAGCAGCCACGGGACAGGGGGCCACGAGCAGTACTTC. This gives the protein CASSHGTGGHEQYF.